This record concerns one T cell receptor beta chain sequence. V was trimmed by 7 bases and J by 8 bases, leaving 17 bases between them. CDR1 SQVTM and CDR2 ANQGSEA come from the germline V gene. The CDR3 consists of 12 residues. 60 Vbeta and 13 Jbeta primers were used in PCR. Profiling relied on immunoSEQ multiplex PCR, and the TCRdb table lists in-frame clones only, not all of them. The sample consists of 200,000 to 250,000 clones, about three quarters of them appearing once. The sample is drawn from a study of cytomegalovirus exposure and HLA in healthy donors. Study overall: One earlier analysis, a look at 150 million to 200 million T cells, found about 110 million unique TCR beta sequences.

The chain combines TRBV29-1 with TRBJ1-2, with D possibly being TRBD1 (5 bases). The TCR was taken from a man in his late teens or twenties in good health and CMV-seronegative. The sequenced sample was PBMCs. The CDR3 DNA follows: TGCAGCGGCAGATCAGGGAATTTGGGCTACACCTTC. Residues: CSGRSGNLGYTF.